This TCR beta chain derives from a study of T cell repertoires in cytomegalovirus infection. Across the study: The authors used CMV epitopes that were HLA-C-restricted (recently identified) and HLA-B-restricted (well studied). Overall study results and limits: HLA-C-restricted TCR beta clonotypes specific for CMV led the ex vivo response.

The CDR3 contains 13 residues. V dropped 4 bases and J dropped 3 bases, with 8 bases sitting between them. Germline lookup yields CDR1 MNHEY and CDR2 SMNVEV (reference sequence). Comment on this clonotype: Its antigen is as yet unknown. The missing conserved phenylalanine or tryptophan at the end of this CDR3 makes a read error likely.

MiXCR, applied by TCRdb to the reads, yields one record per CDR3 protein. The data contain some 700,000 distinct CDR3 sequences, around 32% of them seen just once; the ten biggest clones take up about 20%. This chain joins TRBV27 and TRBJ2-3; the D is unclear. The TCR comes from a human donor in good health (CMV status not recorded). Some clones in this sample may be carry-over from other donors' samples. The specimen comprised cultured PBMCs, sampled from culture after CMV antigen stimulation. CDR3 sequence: CASSYVGTDTQYL. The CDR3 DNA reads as TGTGCCAGCAGTTATGTTGGGACAGATACGCAGTATTTG.